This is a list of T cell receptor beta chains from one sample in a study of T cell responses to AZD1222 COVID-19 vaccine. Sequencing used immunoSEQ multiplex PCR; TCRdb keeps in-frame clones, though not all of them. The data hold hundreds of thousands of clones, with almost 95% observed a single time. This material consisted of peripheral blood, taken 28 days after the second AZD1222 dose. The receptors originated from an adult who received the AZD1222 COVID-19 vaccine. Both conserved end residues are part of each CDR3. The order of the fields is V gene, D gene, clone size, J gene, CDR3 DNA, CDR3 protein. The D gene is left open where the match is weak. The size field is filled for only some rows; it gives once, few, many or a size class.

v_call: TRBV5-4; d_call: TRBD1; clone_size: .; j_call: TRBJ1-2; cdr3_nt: TGTGCCAGCAGCCAGGGGGGGAATGGCTACACCTTC; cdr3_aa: CASSQGGNGYTF
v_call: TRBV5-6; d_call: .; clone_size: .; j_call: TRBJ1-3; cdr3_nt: TGTGCCAGCAGCTTAGATCGATTTAGCGGTTTTGGAAACACCATATATTTT; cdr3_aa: CASSLDRFSGFGNTIYF
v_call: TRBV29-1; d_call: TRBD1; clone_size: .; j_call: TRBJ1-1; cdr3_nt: TGCAGCGTCCAGGGGGCCGGGGTGAACACTGAAGCTTTCTTT; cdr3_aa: CSVQGAGVNTEAFF
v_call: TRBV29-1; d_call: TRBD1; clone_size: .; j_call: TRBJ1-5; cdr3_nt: TGCAGCGTGACCCGGGGACAGTATAGGGGCAATCAGCCCCAGCATTTT; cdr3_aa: CSVTRGQYRGNQPQHF
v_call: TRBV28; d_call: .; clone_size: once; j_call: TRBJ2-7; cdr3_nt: TGTGCCAGCAGGTTGGGGGGTCCTTCCTACGAGCAGTACTTC; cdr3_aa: CASRLGGPSYEQYF
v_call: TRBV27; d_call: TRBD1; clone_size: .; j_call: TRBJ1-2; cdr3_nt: TGTGCCAGCAGTCTGGGGACAGTCGGACATGGCTACACCTTC; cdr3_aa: CASSLGTVGHGYTF
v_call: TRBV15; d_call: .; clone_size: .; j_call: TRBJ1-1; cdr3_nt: TGTGCCACCAGCAGAGATGGGGCCAACACTGAAGCTTTCTTT; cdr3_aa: CATSRDGANTEAFF
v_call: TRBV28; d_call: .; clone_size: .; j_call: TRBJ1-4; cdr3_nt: TGTGCCAGCAGCGGGGGGGGTAATGAAAAACTGTTTTTT; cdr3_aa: CASSGGGNEKLFF
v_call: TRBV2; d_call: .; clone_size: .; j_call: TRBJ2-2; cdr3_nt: TGTGCCAGCAAGAGGGTGGTTCACACCGGGGAGCTGTTTTTT; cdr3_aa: CASKRVVHTGELFF
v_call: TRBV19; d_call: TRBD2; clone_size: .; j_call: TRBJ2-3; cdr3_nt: TGTGCCAGTAGTGCCAGACTAGCGGGAGGCTTTGATACGCAGTATTTT; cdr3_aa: CASSARLAGGFDTQYF
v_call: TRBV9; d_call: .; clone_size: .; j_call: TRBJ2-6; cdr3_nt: TGTGCCAGCAGCGTAGGTTGGCACTCTGGGGCCAACGTCCTGACTTTC; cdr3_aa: CASSVGWHSGANVLTF
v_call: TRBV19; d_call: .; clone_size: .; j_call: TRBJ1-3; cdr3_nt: TGTGCCAGTAGTGGGATGGAGTACTCTGGAAACACCATATATTTT; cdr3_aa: CASSGMEYSGNTIYF
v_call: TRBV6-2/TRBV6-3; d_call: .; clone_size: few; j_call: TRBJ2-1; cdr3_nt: TGTGCCAGCAGTTCCCGGGACAACAATGAGCAGTTCTTC; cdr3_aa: CASSSRDNNEQFF
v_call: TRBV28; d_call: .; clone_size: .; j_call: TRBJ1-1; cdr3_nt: TGTGCCAGCAGAAATGACAGGTTGGCTTTCTTT; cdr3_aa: CASRNDRLAFF
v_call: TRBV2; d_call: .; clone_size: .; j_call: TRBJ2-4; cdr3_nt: TGTGCCAGCAGTGGAGCGGACATTCAGTACTTC; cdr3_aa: CASSGADIQYF
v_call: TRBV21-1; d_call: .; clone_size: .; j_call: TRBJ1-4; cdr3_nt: TGTGCCAGCAGCCCTCCACGTGAAAAACTGTTTTTT; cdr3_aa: CASSPPREKLFF
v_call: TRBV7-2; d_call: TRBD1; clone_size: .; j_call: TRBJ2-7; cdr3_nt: TGTGCCAGCAGCTTGACAGGGGGGGACTACGAGCAGTACTTC; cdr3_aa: CASSLTGGDYEQYF
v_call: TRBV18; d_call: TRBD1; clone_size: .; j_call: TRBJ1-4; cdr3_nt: TGTGCCAGCTCACCAGGGACAGGGGATGAAAAACTGTTTTTT; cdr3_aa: CASSPGTGDEKLFF
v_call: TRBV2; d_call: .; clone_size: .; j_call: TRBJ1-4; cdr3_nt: TGTGCCAGCAGTGAAAACAGGCTTACTTTT; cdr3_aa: CASSENRLTF
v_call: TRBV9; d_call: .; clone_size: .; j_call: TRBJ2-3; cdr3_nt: TGTGCCAGCAGCGTAGACACAGATACGCAGTATTTT; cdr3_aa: CASSVDTDTQYF
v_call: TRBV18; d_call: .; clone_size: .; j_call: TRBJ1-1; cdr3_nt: TGTGCCAGCTCACCCAACTTGAATGCGGCTGAAGCTTTCTTT; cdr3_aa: CASSPNLNAAEAFF
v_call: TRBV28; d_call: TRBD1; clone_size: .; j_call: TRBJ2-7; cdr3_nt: TGTGCCAGCAGTGCTGGGACAGGGAGGTCCTACGAGCAGTACTTC; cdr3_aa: CASSAGTGRSYEQYF
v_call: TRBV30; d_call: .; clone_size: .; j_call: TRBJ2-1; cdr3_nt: TGTGCCTGGAGCGGGGAGGGGGGTCAGTTCTTC; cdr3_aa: CAWSGEGGQFF
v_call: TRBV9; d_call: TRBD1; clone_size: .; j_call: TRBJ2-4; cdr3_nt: TGTGCCAGCAGCGGCCGGGACAGGGTGGACATTCAGTACTTC; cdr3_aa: CASSGRDRVDIQYF
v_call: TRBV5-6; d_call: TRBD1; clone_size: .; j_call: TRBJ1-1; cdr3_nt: TGTGCCAGCAGCGCCCGGGACAGGGACACTGAAGCTTTCTTT; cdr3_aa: CASSARDRDTEAFF
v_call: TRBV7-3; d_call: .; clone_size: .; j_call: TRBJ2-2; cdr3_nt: TGTGCCAGCAGCTCAGCGGGCCCGAACACCGGGGAGCTGTTTTTT; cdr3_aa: CASSSAGPNTGELFF
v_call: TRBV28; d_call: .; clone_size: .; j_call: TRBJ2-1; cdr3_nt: TGTGCCAGCAGTTTCGGGCGGACAGTTAACAATGAGCAGTTCTTC; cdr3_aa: CASSFGRTVNNEQFF
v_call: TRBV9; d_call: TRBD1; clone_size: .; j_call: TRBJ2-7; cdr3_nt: TGTGCCAGCAGCCCAACGGACAGGGCCCTTGGCTACGAGCAGTACTTC; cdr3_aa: CASSPTDRALGYEQYF
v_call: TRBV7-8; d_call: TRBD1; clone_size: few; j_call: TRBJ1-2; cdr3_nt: TGTGCCAGCAGCCAGGGGGCCGTAGCTAACTATGGCTACACCTTC; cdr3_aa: CASSQGAVANYGYTF
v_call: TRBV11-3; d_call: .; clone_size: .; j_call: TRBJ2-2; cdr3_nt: TGTGCCAGCAGCTTAGAAATCCGGCCGGGTCCCCCAAGGACCGGGGAGCTGTTTTTT; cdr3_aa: CASSLEIRPGPPRTGELFF
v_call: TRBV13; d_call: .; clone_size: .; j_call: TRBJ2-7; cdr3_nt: TGTGCCAGCAGCTTTTCCCGGACAGAGGATTCCTACGAGCAGTACTTC; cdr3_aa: CASSFSRTEDSYEQYF
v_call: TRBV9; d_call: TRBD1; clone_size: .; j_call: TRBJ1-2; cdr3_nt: TGTGCCAGCAGCCCCCAGTCGTATACAGGGGGCTATGGCTACACCTTC; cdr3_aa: CASSPQSYTGGYGYTF
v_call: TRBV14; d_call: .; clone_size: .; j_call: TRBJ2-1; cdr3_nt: TGTGCCAGCAGCCGGGCGGGTGAGCAGTTCTTC; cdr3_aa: CASSRAGEQFF
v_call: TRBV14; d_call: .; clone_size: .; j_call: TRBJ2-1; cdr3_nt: TGTGCCAGCAGCCAACTTCGGGGGGCGTACAATGAGCAGTTCTTC; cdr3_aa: CASSQLRGAYNEQFF
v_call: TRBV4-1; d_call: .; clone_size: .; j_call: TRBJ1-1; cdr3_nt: TGCGCCAGCAGCTACCGAGGACAGTTAAACACTGAAGCTTTCTTT; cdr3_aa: CASSYRGQLNTEAFF
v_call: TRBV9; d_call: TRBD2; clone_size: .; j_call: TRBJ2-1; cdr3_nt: TGTGCCAGCAGCTCCCGGTCTGCGGGAGGGGAGCAGTTCTTC; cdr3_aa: CASSSRSAGGEQFF
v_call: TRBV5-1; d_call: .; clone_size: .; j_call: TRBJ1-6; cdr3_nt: TGCGCCAGCAGCTTGGAGGCGTGGGGTAATTCACCCCTCCACTTT; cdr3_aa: CASSLEAWGNSPLHF
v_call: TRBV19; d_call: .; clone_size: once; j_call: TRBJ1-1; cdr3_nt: TGTGCCAGTAGTCACAACCTGGGGAAGGGCACTGAAGCTTTCTTT; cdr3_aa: CASSHNLGKGTEAFF
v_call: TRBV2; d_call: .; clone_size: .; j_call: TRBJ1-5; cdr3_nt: TGTGCCAGCCGCAAGAATAGCAATCAGCCCCAGCATTTT; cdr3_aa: CASRKNSNQPQHF
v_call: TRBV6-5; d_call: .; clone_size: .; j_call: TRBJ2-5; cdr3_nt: TGTGCCAGCAGTTACTCGAGTCCCAGAGAGACCCAGTACTTC; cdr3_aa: CASSYSSPRETQYF
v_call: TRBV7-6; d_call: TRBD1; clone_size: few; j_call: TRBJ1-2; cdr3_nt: TGTGCCAGCAGCTTCGACAGGGGTAGGGGCTACACCTTC; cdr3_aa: CASSFDRGRGYTF
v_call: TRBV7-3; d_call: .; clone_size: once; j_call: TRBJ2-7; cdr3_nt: TGTGCCAGCAGCTTACTTACGGGGTTCCTGGCGAGCAGTAGGGACTTC; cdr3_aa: CASSLLTGFLASSRDF
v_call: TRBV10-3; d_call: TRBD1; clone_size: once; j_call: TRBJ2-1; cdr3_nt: TGTGCCATCAGTGGGGGACAGAATAATGAGCAGTTCTTC; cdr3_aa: CAISGGQNNEQFF
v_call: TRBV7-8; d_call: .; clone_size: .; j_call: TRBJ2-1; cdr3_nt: TGTGCCAGCAGCCGGACTACCGCTAAGTTTGGTGAGCAGTTCTTC; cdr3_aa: CASSRTTAKFGEQFF
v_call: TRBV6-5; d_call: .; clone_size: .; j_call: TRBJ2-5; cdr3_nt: TGTGCCAGCAGTAGGACAGTGGAAGAGACCCAGTACTTC; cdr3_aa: CASSRTVEETQYF